This T cell receptor (beta chain) was identified during a study of cytomegalovirus exposure and HLA in healthy donors. Whole-study findings and limits: CMV serostatus stood as the only immune exposure information on hand.

With regard to this clone: Its antigen is not identified.

Germline CDR1 is SEHNR and CDR2 is FQNEAQ (reference sequence). CDR3 length: 15 residues. Trimming removed 2 bases from V and 3 bases from J, with 11 bases in between. In the PCR, 60 Vbeta and 13 Jbeta primers were used. Clones were read by immunoSEQ multiplex PCR, and TCRdb kept only the in-frame ones, dropping some. The repertoire has under 90,000 clones, 75% of them found once; the top ten carry roughly 7.2%. Specimen: PBMCs. This clonotype originated in a woman aged 40 to 50 in good health and CMV-seronegative. The chain employs TRBV7-9 and TRBJ2-1, with D possibly matching TRBD2 (6 bases). CDR3 protein: CASSLFGGSYNEQFF. The CDR3, as DNA: TGTGCCAGCAGCTTATTTGGGGGGAGCTACAATGAGCAGTTCTTC.